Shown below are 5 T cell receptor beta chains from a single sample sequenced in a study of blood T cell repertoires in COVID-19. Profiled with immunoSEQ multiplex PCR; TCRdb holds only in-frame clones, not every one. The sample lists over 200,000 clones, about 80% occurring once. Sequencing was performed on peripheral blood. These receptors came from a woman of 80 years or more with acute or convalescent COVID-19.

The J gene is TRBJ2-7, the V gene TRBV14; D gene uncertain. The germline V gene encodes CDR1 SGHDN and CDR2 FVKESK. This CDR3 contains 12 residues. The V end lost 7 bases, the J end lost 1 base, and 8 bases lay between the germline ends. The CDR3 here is CASILSSYEQYF. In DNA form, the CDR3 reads TGTGCCAGCATACTATCTTCCTACGAGCAGTACTTC.

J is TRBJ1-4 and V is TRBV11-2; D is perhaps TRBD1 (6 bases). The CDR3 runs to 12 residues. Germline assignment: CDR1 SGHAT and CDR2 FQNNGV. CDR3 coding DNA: TGTGCTGTTGGGGGCCGGGGTGAAAAACTGTTTTTT. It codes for CAVGGRGEKLFF.

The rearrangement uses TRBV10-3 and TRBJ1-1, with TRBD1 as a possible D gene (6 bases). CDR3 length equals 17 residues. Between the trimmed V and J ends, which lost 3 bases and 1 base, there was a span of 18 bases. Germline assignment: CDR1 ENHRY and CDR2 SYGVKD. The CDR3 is CAISDLSGRGKNTEAFF. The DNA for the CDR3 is TGTGCCATCAGTGACCTTTCGGGGAGGGGGAAGAACACTGAAGCTTTCTTT.

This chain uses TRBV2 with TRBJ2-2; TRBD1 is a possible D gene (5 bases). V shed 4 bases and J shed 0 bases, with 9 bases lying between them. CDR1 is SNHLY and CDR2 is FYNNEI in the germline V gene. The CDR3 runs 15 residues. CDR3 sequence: CASSVGPANTGELFF. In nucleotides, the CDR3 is TGTGCCAGCAGTGTGGGGCCTGCGAACACCGGGGAGCTGTTTTTT.

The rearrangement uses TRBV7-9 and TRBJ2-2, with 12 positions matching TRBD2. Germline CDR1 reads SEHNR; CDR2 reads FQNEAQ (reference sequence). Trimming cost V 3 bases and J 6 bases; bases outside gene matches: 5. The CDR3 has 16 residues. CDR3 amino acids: CASSLSSGRASGELFF. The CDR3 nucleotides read TGTGCCAGCAGCTTGTCTAGCGGGAGGGCCTCCGGGGAGCTGTTTTTT.